This TCR beta chain was sequenced for a study of T cell responses to AZD1222 COVID-19 vaccine. General observations from the study: Epitopes outside B.1.351 and B.1.1.7 mutated regions reportedly drew nearly half of spike TCRs.

Germline assignment: CDR1 SNHLY and CDR2 FYNNEI. CDR3 size: 12 residues. Unmatched junction bases numbered 6, after V lost 8 bases and J lost 8 bases. Libraries were prepared by immunoSEQ multiplex PCR; TCRdb keeps only in-frame clonotypes and omits some of them. The table records about 92,000 clones, about 88% of them present only once. Points on this clone: Its specificity is not known.

The sequences come from peripheral blood, collected on day 0 of AZD1222 vaccination. This clonotype was obtained from an adult in good health. The rearrangement joins TRBV2 to TRBJ1-2, with 9 bases identical to TRBD1. The CDR3 DNA reads TGTGCCAGCTCCCTGGGACAGGGAGGCTACACCTTC. This gives the protein CASSLGQGGYTF. The complete variable domain, with remaining parts taken from reference TRBV2 and TRBJ1-2, reads EPEVTQTPSHQVTQMGQEVILRCVPISNHLYFYWYRQILGQKVEFLVSFYNNEISEKSEIFDDQFSVERPDGSNFTLKIRSTKLEDSAMYFCASSLGQGGYTFGSGTRLTVV.